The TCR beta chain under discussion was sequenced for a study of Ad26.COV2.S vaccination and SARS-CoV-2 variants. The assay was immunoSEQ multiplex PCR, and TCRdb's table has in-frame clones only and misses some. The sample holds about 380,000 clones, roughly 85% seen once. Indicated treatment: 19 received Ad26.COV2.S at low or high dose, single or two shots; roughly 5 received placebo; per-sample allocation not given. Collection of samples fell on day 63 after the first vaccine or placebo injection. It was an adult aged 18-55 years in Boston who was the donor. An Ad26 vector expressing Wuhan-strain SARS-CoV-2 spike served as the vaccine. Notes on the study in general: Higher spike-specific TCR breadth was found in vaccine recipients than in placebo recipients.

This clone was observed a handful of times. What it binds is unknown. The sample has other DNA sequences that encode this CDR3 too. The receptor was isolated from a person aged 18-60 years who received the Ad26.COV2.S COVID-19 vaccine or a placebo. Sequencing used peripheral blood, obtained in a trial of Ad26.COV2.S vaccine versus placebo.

Written as DNA, the CDR3 is TGTGCCAGCAGTTTAGCCAGGGCGGAGACCCAGTACTTC. This encodes CASSLARAETQYF. This chain joins TRBV12-3 or TRBV12-4 and TRBJ2-5, with D tentatively TRBD1 (5 bases). Trimming shortened V by 0 bases and J by 5 bases, and 7 bases separated the two germline ends. The CDR3 totals 13 residues.